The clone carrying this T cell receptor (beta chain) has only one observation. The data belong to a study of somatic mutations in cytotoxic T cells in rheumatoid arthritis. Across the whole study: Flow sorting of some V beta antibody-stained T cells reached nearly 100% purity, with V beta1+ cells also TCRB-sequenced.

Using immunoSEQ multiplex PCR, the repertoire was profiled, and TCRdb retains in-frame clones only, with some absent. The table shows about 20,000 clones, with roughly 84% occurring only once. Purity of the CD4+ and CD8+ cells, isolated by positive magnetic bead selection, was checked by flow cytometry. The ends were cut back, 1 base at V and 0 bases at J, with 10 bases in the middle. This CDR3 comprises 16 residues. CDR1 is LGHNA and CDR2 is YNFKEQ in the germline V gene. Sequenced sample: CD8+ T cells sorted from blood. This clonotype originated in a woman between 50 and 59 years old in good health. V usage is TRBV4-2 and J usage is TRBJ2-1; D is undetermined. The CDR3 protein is CASSQVGLDSYNEQFF. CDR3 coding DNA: TGTGCCAGCAGCCAAGTGGGTCTAGACTCCTACAATGAGCAGTTCTTC.